The clone carrying this T cell receptor beta chain was seen more than once but under ten times. This sample was taken from a study of T-cell reconstitution after alpha-beta-depleted transplantation in children. Unique molecular identifiers were incorporated when the TCRbeta library was constructed. TCRdb re-derived calls from the PCR reads in MiXCR, one entry per CDR3 protein. The sample lists nearly 550,000 distinct CDR3 sequences; around 17% were seen once. The receptor was isolated from a human donor who donated a stem cell graft to a child with acute lymphoblastic leukemia. This specimen consisted of PBMCs from the stem cell graft donor, obtained from the stem cell graft.

CDR3 nucleotides: TGCGCCAGCAGCGCTGAGATCACCGGGGAGCTGTTTTTT. This gives the protein CASSAEITGELFF. V and J are TRBV5-1 and TRBJ2-2; D remains unclear. CDR3 length equals 13 residues. Between the trimmed V and J ends, which lost 4 bases and 4 bases, there was a span of 8 bases. Germline V gene sequence: CDR1 SGHRS, CDR2 YFSETQ.